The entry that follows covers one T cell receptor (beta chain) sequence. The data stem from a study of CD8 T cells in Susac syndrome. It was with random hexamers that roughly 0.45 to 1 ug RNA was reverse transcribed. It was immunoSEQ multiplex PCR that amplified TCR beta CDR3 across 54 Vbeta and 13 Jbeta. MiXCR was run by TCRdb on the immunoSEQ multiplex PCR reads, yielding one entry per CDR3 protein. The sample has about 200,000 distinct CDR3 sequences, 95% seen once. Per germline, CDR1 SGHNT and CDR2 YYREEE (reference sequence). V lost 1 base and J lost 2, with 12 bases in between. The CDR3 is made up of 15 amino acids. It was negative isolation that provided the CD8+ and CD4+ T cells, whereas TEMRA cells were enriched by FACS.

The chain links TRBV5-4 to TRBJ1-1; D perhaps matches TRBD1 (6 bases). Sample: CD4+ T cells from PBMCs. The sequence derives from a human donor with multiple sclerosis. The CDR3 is CASSLQAGVNTEAFF. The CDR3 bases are TGTGCCAGCAGCTTGCAGGCAGGGGTTAACACTGAAGCTTTCTTT.